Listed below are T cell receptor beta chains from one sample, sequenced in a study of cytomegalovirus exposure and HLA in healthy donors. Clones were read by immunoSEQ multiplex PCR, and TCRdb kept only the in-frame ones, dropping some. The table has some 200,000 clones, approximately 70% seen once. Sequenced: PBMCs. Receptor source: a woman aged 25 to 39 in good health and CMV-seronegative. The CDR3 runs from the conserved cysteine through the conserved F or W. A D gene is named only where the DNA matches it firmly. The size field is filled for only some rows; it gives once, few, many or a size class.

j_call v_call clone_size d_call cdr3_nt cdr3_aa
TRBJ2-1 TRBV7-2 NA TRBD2 TGTGCCAGCACCTCGCGGGAGGACGTCTACAATGAGCAGTTCTTC CASTSREDVYNEQFF
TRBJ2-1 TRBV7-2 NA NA TGTGCCAGCAGCTCCGAGGTAGGAGGCTCCTACAATGAGCAGTTCTTC CASSSEVGGSYNEQFF
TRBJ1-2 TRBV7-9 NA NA TGTGCCAGCAGCTTAGCGGGTGGAGAGGACTATGGCTACACCTTC CASSLAGGEDYGYTF
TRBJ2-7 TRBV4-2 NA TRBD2 TGTGCCAGCAGCCAAGATCCTTTAGTAGCGGGAGGCTCCTACGAGCAGTACTTC CASSQDPLVAGGSYEQYF
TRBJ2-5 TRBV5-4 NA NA TGTGCCAGCAGCGGGGGGGCCGGGGAGACCCAGTACTTC CASSGGAGETQYF
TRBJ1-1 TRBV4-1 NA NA TGCGCCAGCAGCCTCGCCGGGACTCGGAACACTGAAGCTTTCTTT CASSLAGTRNTEAFF
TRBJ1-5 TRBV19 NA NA TGTGCCAGTAGTACGGGGGGGGGTGCTCAGCCCCAGCATTTT CASSTGGGAQPQHF
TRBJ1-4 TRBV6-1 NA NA TGTGCCAGCAGTGAACCCGGGAAGCATGAAAAACTGTTTTTT CASSEPGKHEKLFF
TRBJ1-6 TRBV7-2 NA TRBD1 TGTGCCAGCAGTTCGACAGGGAGCTCCTATAATTCACCCCTCCACTTT CASSSTGSSYNSPLHF
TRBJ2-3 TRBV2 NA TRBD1 TGTGCCAGCAGTGCCGGCAGGGGGCGCCCCGGCACAGATACGCAGTATTTT CASSAGRGRPGTDTQYF
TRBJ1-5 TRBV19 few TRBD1 TGTGCCAGTAACGAGGACAGGTTTAGCAATCAGCCCCAGCATTTT CASNEDRFSNQPQHF
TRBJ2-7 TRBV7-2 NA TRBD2 TGTGCCAGCAGCCCTGGGGGGGGTGCGGGAGCGTACTACGAGCAGTACTTC CASSPGGGAGAYYEQYF
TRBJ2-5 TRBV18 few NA TGTGCCAGCTCACCACCGGTGGGAGTGTACCAAGAGACCCAGTACTTC CASSPPVGVYQETQYF
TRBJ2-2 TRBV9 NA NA TGTGCCAGCAGCGTAGTGTCTAGCACCGGGGAGCTGTTTTTT CASSVVSSTGELFF
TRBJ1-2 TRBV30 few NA TGTGCCTGGAGTGTAGGGGGAGGCTACACCTTC CAWSVGGGYTF
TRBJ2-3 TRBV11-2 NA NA TGTGCCAGCAGCTCCTCCCTAGCTACAGATACGCAGTATTTT CASSSSLATDTQYF
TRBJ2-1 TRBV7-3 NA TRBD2 TGTGCCAGCAGTCCTGCGGGGGGAAATGAGCAGTTCTTC CASSPAGGNEQFF
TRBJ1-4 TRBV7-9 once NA TGTGCCAGCAGCCCGGACAGCGGTGAAAAACTGTTTTTT CASSPDSGEKLFF
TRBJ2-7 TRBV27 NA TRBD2 TGTGCCAGCAGTCCCGGGACTAGCTTCTACGAGCAGTACTTC CASSPGTSFYEQYF
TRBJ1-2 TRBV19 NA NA TGTGCCAGTAGTCTAACCTACAGTTCCTATGGCTACACCTTC CASSLTYSSYGYTF
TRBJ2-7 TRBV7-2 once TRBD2 TGTGCCAGCAGCTTACGCAGCGGGATGGTCTACGAGCAGTACTTC CASSLRSGMVYEQYF
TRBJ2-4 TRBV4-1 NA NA TGCGCCAGCAGCCCCCTTAGCAGAGGCACCGTTGTCTTC CASSPLSRGTVVF
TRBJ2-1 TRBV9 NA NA TGTGCCAGCAGCGTAGCAGGAATAGGGGGTGAGCAGTTCTTC CASSVAGIGGEQFF
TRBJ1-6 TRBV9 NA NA TGTGCCAGCAGCCCTCCGGGACACAATAATTCACCCCTCCACTTT CASSPPGHNNSPLHF
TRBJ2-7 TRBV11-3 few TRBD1 TGTGCCAGCAGCTTTCGGACAGGGGCTACCTACGAGCAGTACTTC CASSFRTGATYEQYF
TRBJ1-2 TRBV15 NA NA TGTGCCACCAGCAGAGAGGGGCCGGCTAACTATGGCTACACCTTC CATSREGPANYGYTF
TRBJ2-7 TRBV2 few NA TGTGCCAGAGGGGATGTTGGGCCGGACGAGCAGTACTTC CARGDVGPDEQYF
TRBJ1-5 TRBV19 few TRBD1 TGTGCCAGTAGTCCCTCCGGGACAGCTAATCAGCCCCAGCATTTT CASSPSGTANQPQHF
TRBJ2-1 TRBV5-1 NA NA TGCGCCAGCAGCTTGATAGGGGATGAGCAGTTCTTC CASSLIGDEQFF
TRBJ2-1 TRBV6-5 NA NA TGTGCCAGCAGTACAGGGACCTTCTCCTACAATGAGCAGTTCTTC CASSTGTFSYNEQFF
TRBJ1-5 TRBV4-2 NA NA TGTGCCAGCAGCCAAGGTGAAGGGGAGGTTCAGCCCCAGCATTTT CASSQGEGEVQPQHF
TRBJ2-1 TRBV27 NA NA TGTGCCAGCAGTTTCAGCGGGTCGAATGAGCAGTTCTTC CASSFSGSNEQFF
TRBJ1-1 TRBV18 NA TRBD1 TGTACCAGCTCACCAAGGGGGATTCGGGACAGTGAAGCTTTCTTT CTSSPRGIRDSEAFF
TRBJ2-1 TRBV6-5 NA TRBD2 TGTGCCAGCAGTAACTTACTAGCGGGAGTTGTCGATGAGCAGTTCTTC CASSNLLAGVVDEQFF
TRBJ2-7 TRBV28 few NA TGTGCCAGCAGTTTAGGGTGGGGGCTCGAGCAGTACTTC CASSLGWGLEQYF
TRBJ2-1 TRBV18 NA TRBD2 TGTGCCAGCTCACCTGTGGGCGGGAGGGCCAATGAGCAGTTCTTC CASSPVGGRANEQFF
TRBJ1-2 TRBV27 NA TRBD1 TGTGCCAGCAGTTTAGGAATGGGACAGAACTATGGCTACACCTTC CASSLGMGQNYGYTF
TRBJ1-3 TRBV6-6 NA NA TGTGCCAGCAGGGAGGTGTTGGGTGGAAACACCATATATTTT CASREVLGGNTIYF
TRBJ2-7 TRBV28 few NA TGTGCCAGCAGTAACTCTAACACAGGGGGGGGGAGATTC CASSNSNTGGGRF
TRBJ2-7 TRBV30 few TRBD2 TGTGCCTGGAGTGCTACCGCTTGGACTAGCGACTACGAGCAGTACTTC CAWSATAWTSDYEQYF
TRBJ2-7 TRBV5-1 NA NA TGCGCCAGCAGCTACCCTCGGGGGACAGTACCACCTTACGAGCAGTACTTC CASSYPRGTVPPYEQYF